These 25 T cell receptor beta chains were sequenced from one sample in a study of T-cell reconstitution after alpha-beta-depleted transplantation in children listed by TCRdb under 2016. The treatment or condition label here, explained by the study, means: allogeneic hematopoietic cell transplantation with graft depleted of TCRalphabeta T cells and CD19 B cells. Preparation of the library involved PCR. TCRdb lists the instrument as Illumina HiSeq 2500. To normalize quantification of the TCRbeta repertoire, the TCR libraries were built with molecular barcoding that relied on unique molecular identifiers. TCRdb reprocessing: public reads trimmed at Q25 with fastp, clones called with MiXCR, in-frame beta chains kept. Entries are consolidated by CDR3 protein sequence, retaining the most common genes and DNA. The sample includes 700,000 to 950,000 distinct CDR3 sequences, with roughly 15% observed a single time. Approximately 5% of the sample comes from the top ten.

Material: PBMCs, mostly from graft donor cells, obtained 360 days after TCRalphabeta/CD19-depleted stem cell transplant. Receptor source: a male patient aged 10 to 17 who had a stem cell transplant for acute lymphoblastic leukemia, so the T cells may come from the graft donor.

This clonotype has a handful of counts. The chain links TRBV3-1 to TRBJ2-2; no reliable D call. Germline lookup yields CDR1 LGHDT and CDR2 YNNKEL (reference sequence). V dropped 4 bases and J dropped 6 bases, with 9 bases sitting between them. CDR3 length: 13 amino acids. The CDR3, as DNA: TGTGCCAGCAGCCTTCGTAAGCCCGGGGAGCTGTTTTTT. Protein product: CASSLRKPGELFF.

This rearrangement joins TRBV27 to TRBJ2-3; D gene uncertain. CDR1 is MNHEY, CDR2 SMNVEV, per germline (reference sequence). The germline V and J ends were trimmed by 3 bases and 2 bases, with 12 bases remaining between them. CDR3 length: 15 residues. The DNA of the CDR3 is TGTGCCAGCAGTTTCTGGGCTCGCTACACAGATACGCAGTATTTT. This gives the protein CASSFWARYTDTQYF.

The rearrangement links TRBV6-1 to TRBJ1-1; TRBD1 aligns across 9 bases. Germline-derived CDR1 and CDR2 are MNHNS and SASEGT. Trimming took 5 bases from V and 0 from J; bases not matched to a gene: 4. CDR3 size: 15 residues. The CDR3 nucleotides read TGTGCCAGCAGTACAGGGGGCCTGATGAACACTGAAGCTTTCTTT. Residues: CASSTGGLMNTEAFF.

The table lists this clonotype with a few counts. V and J are TRBV5-1 and TRBJ2-7, with TRBD2 matching over 12 bases. CDR1 is SGHRS, CDR2 YFSETQ, per germline. The junction had 16 bases not matched to a gene; V was cut back by 0 bases and J by 3 bases. The CDR3 has 20 residues. The CDR3 DNA sequence: TGCGCCAGCAGCTTGGCGTCCGGCCTAGCGGGAGGGAGGACTCTCTACGAGCAGTACTTC. The encoded protein is CASSLASGLAGGRTLYEQYF.

This clonotype occurred a few times. The V and J genes are TRBV11-2 and TRBJ2-1, with 7 nucleotides matching TRBD2. The ends lost 0 bases at V and 5 bases at J; junction bases unmatched: 31. Germline V gene data show CDR1 as SGHAT and CDR2 as FQNNGV. The CDR3 covers 24 residues. In DNA, the CDR3 is TGTGCCAGCAGCTTAGATCCCCACTACCGGGACTACAGCTATCACACACCCCCAAACAATGAGCAGTTCTTC. Its translation: CASSLDPHYRDYSYHTPPNNEQFF.

The chain combines TRBV4-1 with TRBJ1-2; D unresolved. This CDR3 is built from 14 residues. V lost 1 base and J lost 1, with 7 bases in between. Germline V gene sequence: CDR1 MGHRA, CDR2 YSYEKL. DNA for the CDR3: TGCGCCAGCAGCCAAGCGGAGAATAACTATGGCTACACCTTC. Protein: CASSQAENNYGYTF.

This clonotype occurred a few times. This sequence joins TRBV6-5 and TRBJ2-7, with D tentatively TRBD1 or TRBD2 (5 bases each). This CDR3 spans 15 amino acids. V shed 2 bases and J shed 1 base, with 12 bases lying between them. Per the germline V gene, CDR1 is MNHEY and CDR2 is SVGAGI. CDR3: CASSYGGAESYEQYF. The CDR3 nucleotides read TGTGCCAGCAGTTACGGGGGTGCCGAGTCCTACGAGCAGTACTTC.

This clonotype has a handful of counts. The CDR3 sequence: CASSLEVGMKTQYF. DNA for the CDR3: TGTGCCAGCAGTTTAGAAGTCGGGATGAAGACCCAGTACTTC. The chain has TRBV12-3 or TRBV12-4 and TRBJ2-5; tentatively, D is TRBD2 (5 bases). The CDR3 sequence is 14 residues long. V lost 1 base and J lost 6, with 12 bases in between.

This clonotype was detected a few times. The chain is built from TRBV20-1 and TRBJ2-1; maybe TRBD2 (5 bases). The CDR3 consists of 12 residues. The germline V gene has CDR1 DFQATT and CDR2 SNEGSKA (reference sequence). Trimming removed 8 bases from V and 6 bases from J, with 14 bases in between. The CDR3 nucleotides read TGCAGTCAGAGCGGAGCCGTCAATGAGCAGTTCTTC. Protein: CSQSGAVNEQFF.

The V gene is TRBV6-1, the J gene TRBJ1-4; D is ambiguous. The V end was cut by 5 bases, the J end by 8 bases, with 15 bases between. Germline V gives CDR1 MNHNS, CDR2 SASEGT. The length of the CDR3 is 14 residues. The CDR3 DNA sequence: TGTGCCAGCAGTCGGACGGGGATCAACGAAAAACTGTTTTTT. It is translated as CASSRTGINEKLFF.

This clonotype was recorded a few times. This chain joins TRBV12-3 or TRBV12-4 and TRBJ1-1; the match to TRBD1 covers 10 bases. The CDR3 covers 16 residues. V shed 5 bases, J shed 5 bases, and the junction held 11 bases outside the gene matches. The CDR3 coding sequence is TGTGCCAGCAGTCCCCCGCTGACAGGGGGCAGGACTGAAGCTTTCTTT. This codes for CASSPPLTGGRTEAFF.

The chain employs TRBV12-3 or TRBV12-4 and TRBJ1-2; D is possibly TRBD1 (5 bases). Trimming cost V 3 bases and J 0 bases, with 14 bases left between them. The CDR3 is 16 residues long. DNA of the CDR3: TGTGCCAGCAGTTTCGGAGGGGTAAAAGCTAACTATGGCTACACCTTC. It is translated as CASSFGGVKANYGYTF.

This clonotype has just a few counts. The CDR3 spells CASSLSNTFNTEAFF. CDR3 in DNA: TGCGCCAGCAGCTTGAGCAACACCTTTAACACTGAAGCTTTCTTT. The chain joins TRBV5-1 to TRBJ1-1; D is ambiguous. Germline assignment: CDR1 SGHRS and CDR2 YFSETQ. Trimming cost V 1 base and J 2 bases, with 12 bases left between them. The CDR3 loop spans 15 amino acids.

This chain links TRBV29-1 with TRBJ2-7; no clear D gene. V shed 5 bases and J shed 0 bases, with 8 bases lying between them. This CDR3 is built from 12 residues. The germline V gene has CDR1 SQVTM and CDR2 ANQGSEA. CDR3 DNA: TGCAGCGTTCTATGGGACTCCTACGAGCAGTACTTC. Translation gives CSVLWDSYEQYF.

The chain couples TRBV12-3 or TRBV12-4 to TRBJ2-1; D gene uncertain. Trimming pared 4 bases from V and 4 bases from J, leaving 8 bases between. The CDR3 is made up of 13 amino acids. The CDR3 nucleotides read TGTGCCAGCAGTTGGCCCCGGTACAATGAGCAGTTCTTC. It codes for CASSWPRYNEQFF.

This clonotype was counted many times. This sequence joins TRBV6-2 or TRBV6-3 and TRBJ2-7; possibly TRBD1 for D (6 bases). The CDR3 consists of 15 residues. Trimming cost V 1 base and J 1 base, with 11 bases left between them. The germline V gene encodes CDR1 MNHEY and CDR2 SVGEGT. CDR3 sequence reads: CASSYFRDTSYEQYF. The CDR3 bases are TGTGCCAGCAGTTACTTCCGGGACACATCCTACGAGCAGTACTTC.

This clonotype came up many times. The chain joins TRBV4-1 to TRBJ2-2; 11 positions match TRBD2. Germline-derived CDR1 and CDR2 are MGHRA and YSYEKL. This CDR3 has 17 amino acids. The trim removed 1 base at V and 5 bases at J, leaving 6 bases unmatched. CDR3 nucleotide sequence: TGCGCCAGCAGCCAAGGGGAACGACTAGCGGGAACCGGGGAGCTGTTTTTT. The encoded protein is CASSQGERLAGTGELFF.

This chain links TRBV7-3 with TRBJ2-3; 13 nucleotides match TRBD2. Germline V lookup: CDR1 SGHTA, CDR2 FQGTGA. The CDR3 has 19 residues. V lost 5 bases and J lost 0; bases outside the gene matches: 11. The CDR3 region is CASSKAAGTSGTSTDTQYF. The CDR3 DNA reads as TGTGCCAGCAGCAAGGCCGCCGGGACTAGCGGGACTAGCACAGATACGCAGTATTTT.

V and J are TRBV29-1 and TRBJ2-1; TRBD2 might be the D (5 bases). Germline CDR1 reads SQVTM; CDR2 reads ANQGSEA. Deletions cut 6 bases from V and 11 bases from J, with 14 bases between. CDR3 length equals 11 residues. CDR3: CSVRASQKQFF. The CDR3 coding sequence is TGCAGCGTCCGCGCTAGCCAAAAGCAGTTCTTC.

This chain connects TRBV6-5 to TRBJ2-7; D gene uncertain. This CDR3 is 12 amino acids long. The germline gives CDR1 MNHEY, CDR2 SVGAGI. Trimming removed 0 bases from V and 7 bases from J, with 7 bases in between. CDR3 bases: TGTGCCAGCAGTTACTCGATGGGAGAGCAGTACTTC. Translating gives CASSYSMGEQYF.

V is TRBV27 and J is TRBJ2-7; 9 bases are shared with TRBD2. The CDR3 length is 16 residues. After removal of 0 bases from V and 2 bases from J, the junction contained 5 bases not matched to a gene. Germline lookup yields CDR1 MNHEY and CDR2 SMNVEV (reference sequence). The CDR3 nucleotides read TGTGCCAGCAGTTTATCAAGCGGGAGGCTAACCTACGAGCAGTACTTC. Translating it yields CASSLSSGRLTYEQYF.

The chain employs TRBV20-1 and TRBJ2-7; 9 bases fit TRBD2. Germline CDR1 and CDR2: DFQATT and SNEGSKA (reference sequence). V gave up 1 base and J gave up 3 bases; unmatched junction bases: 7. CDR3 length equals 15 residues. As DNA, the CDR3 is TGCAGTGCTAGAGCCCCGGGACTAGCCTTCTACGAGCAGTACTTC. It specifies CSARAPGLAFYEQYF.

J is TRBJ1-6 and V is TRBV9, with unresolved D. The CDR3 runs 14 residues. Deletions cut 0 bases from V and 7 bases from J, with 8 bases between. Germline CDR1 SGDLS, CDR2 YYNGEE. DNA of the CDR3: TGTGCCAGCAGCGTAGAACCAGCGAATTCACCCCTCCACTTT. It is translated as CASSVEPANSPLHF.

This clonotype was observed a few times. This sequence joins TRBV21-1 and TRBJ2-4. TRBV21-1 is designated a pseudogene. CDR3 length: 13 residues. The CDR3 region has the DNA TGTGCCAGCAGCGAGCGTGCCAAAAACATTCAGTACTTC. Residues: CASSERAKNIQYF.

This chain links TRBV3-1 with TRBJ2-7; tentative D call: TRBD1 (6 bases). The germline V gene encodes CDR1 LGHDT and CDR2 YNNKEL (reference sequence). V shed 0 bases and J shed 3 bases, with 15 bases lying between them. CDR3 size: 16 residues. CDR3 region: CASSQDQGPRSYEQYF. The CDR3 DNA follows: TGTGCCAGCAGCCAAGATCAGGGGCCCAGGAGCTACGAGCAGTACTTC.